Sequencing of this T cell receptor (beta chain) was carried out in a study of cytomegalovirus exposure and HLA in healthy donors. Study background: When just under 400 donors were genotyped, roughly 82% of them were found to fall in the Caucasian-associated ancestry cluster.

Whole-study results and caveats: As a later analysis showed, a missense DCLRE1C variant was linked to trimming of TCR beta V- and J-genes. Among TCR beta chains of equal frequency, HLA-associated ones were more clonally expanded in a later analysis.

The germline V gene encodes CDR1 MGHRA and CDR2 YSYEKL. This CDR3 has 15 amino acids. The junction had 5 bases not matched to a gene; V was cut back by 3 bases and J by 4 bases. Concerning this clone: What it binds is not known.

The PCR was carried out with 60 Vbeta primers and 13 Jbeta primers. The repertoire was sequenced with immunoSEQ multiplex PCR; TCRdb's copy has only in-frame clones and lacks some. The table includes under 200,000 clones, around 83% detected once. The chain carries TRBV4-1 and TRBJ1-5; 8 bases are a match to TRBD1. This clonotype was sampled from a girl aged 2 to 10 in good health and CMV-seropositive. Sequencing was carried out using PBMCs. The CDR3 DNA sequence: TGCGCCAGCAGCCAGTCAACAGGGGGTAATCAGCCCCAGCATTTT. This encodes CASSQSTGGNQPQHF.